This passage covers 21 T cell receptor beta chains from one sample sequenced in a study of Ad26.COV2.S vaccination and SARS-CoV-2 variants. Here immunoSEQ multiplex PCR was the method, and the copy in TCRdb shows in-frame clones only, minus some. Among 150,000 to 200,000 clones listed, roughly 87% were seen once. Sequences were derived from peripheral blood, sampled after recovery from COVID-19. The receptors were gathered from a human donor who had recovered from COVID-19.

This clone showed up just once. V and J are TRBV5-5 and TRBJ2-2, with TRBD2 matching over 10 bases. The CDR3 spans 14 residues. Per germline, CDR1 SGHKS and CDR2 YYEKEE (reference sequence). J gave up 6 bases and V 2 bases, and 1 base lay outside the gene matches. This CDR3 is CASSFGLAAGELFF. The CDR3 DNA sequence: TGTGCCAGCAGCTTTGGACTAGCGGCCGGGGAGCTGTTTTTT.

The chain has TRBV19 and TRBJ2-1, with 9 positions matching TRBD2. The V gene's germline CDR1 is LNHDA and CDR2 SQIVND (reference sequence). CDR3 length equals 15 residues. Trimming took 4 bases from V and 6 from J; bases not matched to a gene: 7. CDR3 residues: CASSSGRAFFNEQFF. The CDR3 region has the DNA TGTGCCAGTAGTAGCGGGAGGGCCTTTTTCAATGAGCAGTTCTTC.

The chain combines TRBV7-3 with TRBJ2-7; TRBD2 matches at 8 bases. The CDR3 sequence is 15 residues long. V shed 2 bases and J 3 bases; nucleotides not matched to a gene: 6. Germline V lookup: CDR1 SGHTA, CDR2 FQGTGA. As DNA, the CDR3 is TGTGCCAGCAGCTTAGGCTACAGCGGGGGCTACGAGCAGTACTTC. It is translated as CASSLGYSGGYEQYF. Full variable domain (missing parts from reference TRBV7-3 and TRBJ2-7): GAGVSQTPSNKVTEKGKYVELRCDPISGHTALYWYRQSLGQGPEFLIYFQGTGAADDSGLPNDRFFAVRPEGSVSTLKIQRTERGDSAVYLCASSLGYSGGYEQYFGPGTRLTVT.

The rearrangement joins TRBV6-5 to TRBJ1-6, with 7 positions matching TRBD1. The CDR3 runs 14 residues. V dropped 6 bases and J dropped 13; count of bases not matched to a gene: 12. Germline V lookup: CDR1 MNHEY, CDR2 SVGAGI. CDR3 bases: TGTGCCAGCAGCGTTCCGGGACAGCCATTTCCCCTCCACTTT. Amino acids: CASSVPGQPFPLHF.

The count of this clone is one. The chain recombines TRBV18 with TRBJ2-3; maybe TRBD2 (7 bases). Germline values: CDR1 KGHSH, CDR2 LQKENI. CDR3 size: 14 residues. V lost 3 bases and J 4 bases, leaving 11 bases between the germline ends. The chain's CDR3 is CASSPGGLADTQYF. The CDR3 region has the DNA TGTGCCAGCTCACCGGGGGGGCTGGCAGATACGCAGTATTTT. The whole variable domain, filled in from reference TRBV18 and TRBJ2-3, reads NAGVMQNPRHLVRRRGQEARLRCSPMKGHSHVYWYRQLPEEGLKFMVYLQKENIIDESGMPKERFSAEFPKEGPSILRIQQVVRGDSAAYFCASSPGGLADTQYFGPGTRLTVL.

V gene TRBV19 combines with J gene TRBJ2-1, with D possibly TRBD2 on 5 matching bases. The germline V gene has CDR1 LNHDA and CDR2 SQIVND (reference sequence). The CDR3 is made up of 17 amino acids. Trimming left V 0 bases short and J 5 bases short, with 17 bases between. CDR3 nucleotide sequence: TGTGCCAGTAGTATAGACCCCCTAGTAGTGCGGGACAATGAGCAGTTCTTC. Amino acid sequence: CASSIDPLVVRDNEQFF.

The chain uses TRBV2 and TRBJ2-1, with D possibly being TRBD2 (6 bases). Trimming removed 4 bases at V and 4 bases at J, with 14 bases between. CDR3 size: 15 residues. CDR1 is SNHLY, CDR2 FYNNEI, per germline. CDR3 DNA: TGTGCCAGCAGTGGTCTGACGGGAGCTTACAATGAGCAGTTCTTC. This codes for CASSGLTGAYNEQFF.

The rearrangement links TRBV18 to TRBJ2-2; possibly TRBD2 for D (6 bases). V was trimmed by 6 bases and J by 0 bases, leaving 14 bases between them. CDR3 length: 16 amino acids. CDR1 is KGHSH, CDR2 LQKENI, per germline. This chain's CDR3 is CASSRLGGTNTGELFF. The CDR3 DNA reads as TGTGCCAGCTCCCGACTCGGCGGGACGAACACCGGGGAGCTGTTTTTT. The full variable domain, in which reference TRBV18 and TRBJ2-2 provide the parts outside the CDR3, is NAGVMQNPRHLVRRRGQEARLRCSPMKGHSHVYWYRQLPEEGLKFMVYLQKENIIDESGMPKERFSAEFPKEGPSILRIQQVVRGDSAAYFCASSRLGGTNTGELFFGEGSRLTVL.

The V call is TRBV11-3, the J call TRBJ2-3; 12 positions agree with TRBD1. Unmatched junction bases numbered 6, after V lost 5 bases and J lost 3 bases. This CDR3 has 16 amino acids. Germline-derived CDR1 and CDR2 are SGHNT and YENEEA. CDR3 loop: CASSPGTGGLTDTQYF. The CDR3 DNA follows: TGTGCCAGCAGCCCCGGGACAGGGGGCCTGACAGATACGCAGTATTTT.

The table lists this clone with a count of one. The V call is TRBV18, the J call TRBJ1-1; a possible D gene is TRBD1 (5 bases). The CDR3 is 16 amino acids. Germline CDR1 and CDR2: KGHSH and LQKENI. The V and J ends lost 0 bases and 1 base respectively, with 12 bases between them. CDR3 residues: CASSPPKKDKNTEAFF. DNA of the CDR3: TGTGCCAGCTCACCACCGAAAAAGGACAAGAACACTGAAGCTTTCTTT.

The chain couples TRBV7-9 to TRBJ1-6, with 7 bases that match TRBD1. CDR3 length: 14 amino acids. Per the germline V gene, CDR1 is SEHNR and CDR2 is FQNEAQ (reference sequence). V was pared by 5 bases and J by 6 bases, with 4 bases of the junction left unmatched. CDR3 DNA sequence: TGTGCCAGCAGCCCGGGGACAGTTAATTCACCCCTCCACTTT. Its protein is CASSPGTVNSPLHF.

V usage is TRBV11-2 and J usage is TRBJ2-3; no clear D. Trimming pared 6 bases from V and 5 bases from J, leaving 15 bases between. The CDR3 is made up of 14 amino acids. The germline gives CDR1 SGHAT, CDR2 FQNNGV. In DNA, the CDR3 is TGTGCCAGCAGTCCCCTCGTGGTCTTAGATACGCAGTATTTT. Translation: CASSPLVVLDTQYF. Full variable domain (remainder filled in from reference TRBV11-2 and TRBJ2-3): EAGVAQSPRYKIIEKRQSVAFWCNPISGHATLYWYQQILGQGPKLLIQFQNNGVVDDSQLPKDRFSAERLKGVDSTLKIQPAKLEDSAVYLCASSPLVVLDTQYFGPGTRLTVL.

The chain employs TRBV7-8 and TRBJ2-6; D gene uncertain. Trimming took 1 base from V and 0 from J, leaving 7 bases between them. The CDR3 length is 16 residues. Germline V lookup: CDR1 SGHVS, CDR2 FQNEAQ. The CDR3 is CASSLEGSSGANVLTF. The CDR3 DNA is TGTGCCAGCAGCTTAGAGGGATCCTCTGGGGCCAACGTCCTGACTTTC.

This rearrangement joins TRBV7-2 to TRBJ1-4; D might be TRBD1 (6 bases). V was clipped by 1 base and J by 10 bases, with 10 bases between them. The length of the CDR3 is 13 residues. CDR1 is SGHTA, CDR2 FQGNSA, per germline. CDR3 sequence reads: CASSLDREGKLFF. The CDR3 region has the DNA TGTGCCAGCAGCTTAGACAGGGAGGGAAAACTGTTTTTT.

This CDR3 is CASRDPEGETQYF. DNA of the CDR3: TGTGCCAGCAGGGACCCCGAGGGGGAGACCCAGTACTTC. The chain employs TRBV12-3 or TRBV12-4 and TRBJ2-5; the D call may be TRBD1 or TRBD2 (5 bases each). V lost 6 bases and J lost 5, with 13 bases in between. The CDR3 runs to 13 residues.

This rearrangement joins TRBV5-1 to TRBJ1-4; D gene unclear. Between the trimmed V and J ends, which lost 1 base and 0 bases, there was a span of 4 bases. The CDR3 covers 14 residues. Germline V gene lookup returns CDR1 SGHRS and CDR2 YFSETQ. The CDR3 bases are TGCGCCAGCAGCTTGAGGGCAACTAATGAAAAACTGTTTTTT. It is translated as CASSLRATNEKLFF.

The genes are TRBV7-9 and TRBJ1-1; D gene uncertain. Between the trimmed V and J ends, which lost 0 bases and 1 base, there was a span of 6 bases. The CDR3 length is 14 residues. Germline CDR1 and CDR2: SEHNR and FQNEAQ (reference sequence). The CDR3 nucleotides are TGTGCCAGCAGCTTAGCCGAGGGGAACACTGAAGCTTTCTTT. It codes for CASSLAEGNTEAFF.

V is TRBV6-1 and J is TRBJ1-2; D uncertain. V dropped 0 bases and J dropped 2 bases, with 7 bases sitting between them. Germline lookup yields CDR1 MNHNS and CDR2 SASEGT. The CDR3 is made up of 14 amino acids. Written as DNA, the CDR3 is TGTGCCAGCAGTGAAGCTTCGGGGAACTATGGCTACACCTTC. Translated, it gives CASSEASGNYGYTF.

The rearrangement joins TRBV5-5 to TRBJ2-7; a weak D match, TRBD1 (5 bases). Trimming cost V 1 base and J 1 base, with 6 bases left between them. CDR1 and CDR2 from the germline V gene are SGHKS and YYEKEE (reference sequence). There are 13 residues in the CDR3. The CDR3 DNA sequence: TGTGCCAGCAGCTTGACAGGTTCCTACGAGCAGTACTTC. Its protein is CASSLTGSYEQYF.

The chain has TRBV5-4 and TRBJ2-3; D gene uncertain. V lost 4 bases and J lost 10, with 19 bases in between. Germline assignment: CDR1 SGHNT and CDR2 YYREEE (reference sequence). The CDR3 totals 14 residues. The CDR3 protein is CASSQLNGSRAQYF. CDR3 in DNA: TGTGCCAGCAGCCAATTAAATGGGTCCCGGGCGCAGTATTTT.

The V call is TRBV2, the J call TRBJ1-2, with D possibly being TRBD1 (5 bases). Trimming removed 6 bases from V and 0 bases from J, with 14 bases in between. Germline V gene sequence: CDR1 SNHLY, CDR2 FYNNEI. The CDR3 is 15 amino acids. The CDR3, as DNA: TGTGCCAGCAGGGGACGGAACATAGCTAACTATGGCTACACCTTC. Translated: CASRGRNIANYGYTF. Drawing the rest from reference TRBV2 and TRBJ1-2, the complete variable domain is EPEVTQTPSHQVTQMGQEVILRCVPISNHLYFYWYRQILGQKVEFLVSFYNNEISEKSEIFDDQFSVERPDGSNFTLKIRSTKLEDSAMYFCASRGRNIANYGYTFGSGTRLTVV.